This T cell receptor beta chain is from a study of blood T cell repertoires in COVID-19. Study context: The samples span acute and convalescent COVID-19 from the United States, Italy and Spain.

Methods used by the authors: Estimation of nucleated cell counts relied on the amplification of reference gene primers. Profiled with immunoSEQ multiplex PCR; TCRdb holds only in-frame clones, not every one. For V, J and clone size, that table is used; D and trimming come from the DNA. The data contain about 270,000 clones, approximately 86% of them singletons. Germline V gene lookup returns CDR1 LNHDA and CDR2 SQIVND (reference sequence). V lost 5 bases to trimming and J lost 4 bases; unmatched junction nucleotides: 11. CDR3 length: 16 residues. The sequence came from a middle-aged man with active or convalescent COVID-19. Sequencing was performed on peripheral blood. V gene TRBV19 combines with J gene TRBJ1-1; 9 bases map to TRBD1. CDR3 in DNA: TGTGCCAGTAGTGTCGGACAGGGGACCCCGGTCACTGAAGCTTTCTTT. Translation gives CASSVGQGTPVTEAFF.